This is a list of T cell receptor beta chains from one sample in a study of blood T cell dynamics during melanoma immunotherapy. TCRdb's copy holds only in-frame clones and misses some; the assay was immunoSEQ multiplex PCR. Seen here are roughly 6,000 clones, 88% observed once, and the top ten hold 5%. Sequenced here: blood, sampled from a patient treated with checkpoint blockade. The receptors stem from a human donor with melanoma. Both conserved end residues are part of each CDR3.

TRBV7-9	TRBJ2-7	CASSLAGDSYEQYF
TRBV7-6	TRBJ2-7	CASSLGLAVAYEQYF
TRBV25-1	TRBJ2-1	CASSEFETPRLDNEQFF
TRBV18	TRBJ2-5	CASSPKGQTQYF
TRBV7-3	TRBJ2-7	CASSQNRGGPYEQYF
TRBV9	TRBJ2-3	CASSVAGTDTQYF
TRBV4-1	TRBJ2-7	CASSLLLAGVFHEQYF
TRBV19	TRBJ2-7	CASRNKPGHEQYF
TRBV7-6	TRBJ2-7	CASSKLAGGTHSYEQYF
TRBV30	TRBJ1-2	CAWRGTAHRGYTF
TRBV4-2	TRBJ2-7	CASSQENGGLGEQYF
TRBV9	TRBJ2-1	CASSPRDGEYNEQFF
TRBV5-1	TRBJ2-2	CASSFYRDRNTGELFF
TRBV11-2	TRBJ2-7	CASSLGRVGRPEQYF
TRBV7-8	TRBJ2-4	CASSLRTTDKERNIQYF
TRBV28	TRBJ2-1	CASINNRGSYNEQFF
TRBV9	TRBJ1-6	CASSASSGGGNSPLHF
TRBV28	TRBJ1-4	CASSWPDRGTGNEKLFF
TRBV5-6	TRBJ2-5	CASSLRGLRETQYF
TRBV10-3	TRBJ1-6	CAIKLSALNSPLHF
TRBV30	TRBJ2-7	CAWRALAGRSSYEQYF
TRBV11-2	-	CASSSIGTGAYEQYF
TRBV18	TRBJ2-2	CASSPSGVNTGELFF
TRBV5-1	TRBJ1-1	CASSLDLGVTEAFF
TRBV15	TRBJ1-2	CATSRDEVNYGYTF
TRBV7-8	TRBJ1-5	CASSQYRGNNQPQHF
TRBV9	TRBJ2-6	CASSTRGSGANVLTF
TRBV29-1	TRBJ2-7	CSALRDSSSYEQYF
TRBV27	TRBJ2-3	CASSLLGTSTDTQYF
TRBV21-1	TRBJ2-7	CASSKVGQGIYYEQYF
TRBV5-1	TRBJ2-7	CASSSVQEAQAYEQYF
TRBV5-8	TRBJ1-1	CASSFNIGGTEAFF
TRBV5-1	TRBJ1-2	CASSLEGQGYGYTF
TRBV18	TRBJ1-4	CASSPGTRGGEKLFF
TRBV7-2	TRBJ2-7	CASSLGTSLRYEQYF
TRBV9	TRBJ1-6	CASSVGPPSSPLHF
TRBV7-2	TRBJ1-3	CASSLVSGNTIYF
TRBV5-6	TRBJ2-7	CASSFPGQLNRNEQYF
TRBV9	TRBJ1-1	CASSAGGGSTEAFF
TRBV6-1	TRBJ2-1	CASSLTRYNEQFF
TRBV7-3	TRBJ2-3	CASSPGGSGGPWTYNF
TRBV6-1	TRBJ1-5	CASSRDRADGQPQHF
TRBV9	TRBJ2-3	CASSAVLNRDSPTDTQYF
TRBV28	TRBJ1-5	CASSARQGSNQPQHF
TRBV6-1	TRBJ1-5	CASSELDRANQPQHF
TRBV6-1	TRBJ2-2	CASSEAGTETGELFF
TRBV19	TRBJ2-7	CASSAGQAYEQYF
TRBV6-5	TRBJ2-2	CASSPGGPAGELFF
TRBV6-5	TRBJ2-6	CASSYSSPWANVLTF
TRBV5-1	TRBJ2-3	CASSLEKGEGDTQYF
TRBV29-1	TRBJ1-1	CSVRQGGETEAFF
TRBV7-1	TRBJ2-7	CASSPGHSYEQYF
TRBV28	TRBJ1-2	CASSFQGNYGYTF
TRBV7-9	TRBJ2-2	CASSLEGNSGELFF
TRBV2	TRBJ2-5	CASRVGVEAETQYF
TRBV11-1	TRBJ1-2	CASSLDPASYGYTF
TRBV18	TRBJ1-3	CASSPTRQNTIYF
TRBV2	TRBJ1-2	CASSDFNYGYTF
TRBV2	TRBJ2-3	CASSEGLGTDTQYF